Listed here are 15 T cell receptor beta chains from one sample, sequenced in a study of blood T cell repertoires in COVID-19. TCRdb's copy holds only in-frame clones and misses some; the assay was immunoSEQ multiplex PCR. Here the sample spans some 200,000 clones, under 90% being singletons. The sample comprised peripheral blood. The receptors stem from a young man with active or convalescent COVID-19.

The V call is TRBV10-1, the J call TRBJ2-5, with D uncertain. This CDR3 is 13 amino acids long. Trimming removed 2 bases from V and 5 bases from J, with 9 bases in between. The germline CDR1 and CDR2 sequences are WNHNN and SYGVQD (reference sequence). CDR3: CASSESPWETQYF. The CDR3 nucleotides read TGCGCCAGCAGTGAGAGCCCGTGGGAGACCCAGTACTTC.

The chain combines TRBV3-1 (or the pseudogene TRBV3-2) with TRBJ2-5; 9 bases match TRBD2. V trimming: 3 bases; J trimming: 7 bases; junction bases outside the gene matches: 6. The germline CDR1 and CDR2 sequences are LGHDT and YNNKEL (reference sequence). The CDR3 loop spans 14 amino acids. Written as DNA, the CDR3 is TGTGCCAGCAGCCATGCGGGGGGGCTGGGGACCCAGTACTTC. It codes for CASSHAGGLGTQYF.

This chain uses TRBV21-1 with TRBJ1-5. TRBV21-1 is a pseudogene locus. The CDR3 covers 20 residues. In nucleotides, the CDR3 is TGTGCCAGCAGCAAAGTAAGGCCGGGACTGCCAGCCTGGAGCAATCAGCCCCAGCATTTT. Its protein is CASSKVRPGLPAWSNQPQHF.

The chain is built from TRBV19 and TRBJ1-6; 7 bases map to TRBD1. Germline V lookup: CDR1 LNHDA, CDR2 SQIVND (reference sequence). The CDR3 spans 17 residues. Trimming cost V 5 bases and J 6 bases; bases outside gene matches: 13. The CDR3 sequence is CASSSLQGQYLNSPLHF. In DNA, the CDR3 is TGTGCCAGTAGTTCCCTACAGGGACAGTACCTTAATTCACCCCTCCACTTT.

The J gene is TRBJ2-7, the V gene TRBV13, with D perhaps matching TRBD2 (5 bases). Germline V lookup: CDR1 PRHDT, CDR2 FYEKMQ (reference sequence). V was shortened by 6 bases and J by 2 bases, with 17 bases between the two germline ends. CDR3 length: 15 amino acids. DNA for the CDR3: TGTGCCAGCAGGGCAAACCGGGATCTGGCCTACGAGCAGTACTTC. It is translated as CASRANRDLAYEQYF.

This chain links TRBV27 with TRBJ2-4, with 7 bases lining up with TRBD1. This CDR3 spans 14 amino acids. J was trimmed by 9 bases and V by 5 bases; bases with no gene match: 10. CDR1 and CDR2 from the germline V gene are MNHEY and SMNVEV (reference sequence). CDR3 in DNA: TGTGCCAGCAGTCCCACAGGGGATTTGGGCATTCAGTACTTC. This sequence encodes CASSPTGDLGIQYF.

The chain links TRBV23-1 to TRBJ2-1; D gene unclear. TRBV23-1 has ORF status, its function being uncertain. The CDR3 runs 15 residues. The V end was cut by 5 bases, the J end by 0 bases, with 11 bases between. This CDR3 reads CASSSLAVSYNEQFF. The CDR3 DNA reads TGCGCCAGCAGTTCGTTGGCAGTCTCCTACAATGAGCAGTTCTTC.

The V call is TRBV10-3, the J call TRBJ2-7, with 10 bases that match TRBD2. The junction had 7 bases not matched to a gene; V was cut back by 11 bases and J by 3 bases. The germline gives CDR1 ENHRY, CDR2 SYGVKD. The CDR3 is made up of 13 amino acids. CDR3 amino acids: CASRTSGDYEQYF. Written as DNA, the CDR3 is TGTGCCTCAAGGACTAGCGGAGACTACGAGCAGTACTTC.

The chain joins TRBV6-5 to TRBJ2-7, with 7 positions matching TRBD2. CDR1 MNHEY and CDR2 SVGAGI come from the germline V gene. The CDR3 consists of 12 residues. V was pared by 6 bases and J by 12 bases, with 11 bases of the junction left unmatched. CDR3 in amino acids: CASRGGRPALYF. CDR3 sequence (DNA): TGTGCCAGCAGGGGGGGGAGACCGGCGCTGTACTTC.

The chain carries TRBV12-3 or TRBV12-4 and TRBJ1-2; 7 bases are shared with TRBD1. The V gene end was trimmed by 3 bases and the J gene end by 6 bases; junction bases not matched to a gene: 1. This CDR3 is built from 12 residues. Here the CDR3 DNA reads TGTGCCAGCAGTTTTCAGGGGGATGGCTACACCTTC. This encodes CASSFQGDGYTF.

The gene calls are TRBV15 and TRBJ1-4, with D maybe TRBD1 (6 bases). V was shortened by 2 bases and J by 12 bases, with 13 bases between the two germline ends. CDR1 is LNHNV, CDR2 YYDKDF, per germline (reference sequence). The CDR3 is made up of 13 amino acids. The CDR3 DNA follows: TGTGCCACCAGCAGATTTACAGGGAGGGAACTGTTTTTT. Translating gives CATSRFTGRELFF. Together with reference TRBV15 and TRBJ1-4, the CDR3 gives the full variable domain: DAMVIQNPRYQVTQFGKPVTLSCSQTLNHNVMYWYQQKSSQAPKLLFHYYDKDFNNEADTPDNFQSRRPNTSFCFLDIRSPGLGDTAMYLCATSRFTGRELFFGSGTQLSVL.

This rearrangement joins TRBV4-1 to TRBJ1-5, with D unclear. Per germline, CDR1 MGHRA and CDR2 YSYEKL. V lost 1 base and J 3 bases, leaving 16 bases between the germline ends. The CDR3 sequence is 17 residues long. The CDR3 DNA is TGCGCCAGCAGCCAAGCCGCGCCTCGAGGGTTCAATCAGCCCCAGCATTTT. Its translation is CASSQAAPRGFNQPQHF.

The chain links TRBV14 to TRBJ2-7; D not certain. The CDR3 is 13 residues long. Trimming pared 3 bases from V and 2 bases from J, leaving 8 bases between. Germline V gives CDR1 SGHDN, CDR2 FVKESK. CDR3 sequence (DNA): TGTGCCAGCAGCCACGTCAGCGCCTACGAGCAGTACTTC. It encodes CASSHVSAYEQYF.

This clone was observed a handful of times. The V call is TRBV30, the J call TRBJ2-5; 11 bases are a match to TRBD1. CDR3 size: 14 residues. CDR1 and CDR2 (germline): GTSNPN, SVGIG (reference sequence). Trimming cost V 3 bases and J 6 bases; bases outside gene matches: 6. DNA for the CDR3: TGTGCCTGGAGGGGGACAGGGGGGATAAAGACCCAGTACTTC. This sequence encodes CAWRGTGGIKTQYF.

This clone was found a few times. V usage is TRBV3-1 (or the pseudogene TRBV3-2) and J usage is TRBJ1-4, with D possibly matching TRBD1 (5 bases). Germline V gene data show CDR1 as LGHDT and CDR2 as YNNKEL (reference sequence). This CDR3 comprises 14 residues. Trimming stripped 1 base from V and 8 bases from J, with 11 bases between. The CDR3 nucleotides are TGTGCCAGCAGCCAAGGCCAGGGCGTCGAAAAACTGTTTTTT. Protein: CASSQGQGVEKLFF.